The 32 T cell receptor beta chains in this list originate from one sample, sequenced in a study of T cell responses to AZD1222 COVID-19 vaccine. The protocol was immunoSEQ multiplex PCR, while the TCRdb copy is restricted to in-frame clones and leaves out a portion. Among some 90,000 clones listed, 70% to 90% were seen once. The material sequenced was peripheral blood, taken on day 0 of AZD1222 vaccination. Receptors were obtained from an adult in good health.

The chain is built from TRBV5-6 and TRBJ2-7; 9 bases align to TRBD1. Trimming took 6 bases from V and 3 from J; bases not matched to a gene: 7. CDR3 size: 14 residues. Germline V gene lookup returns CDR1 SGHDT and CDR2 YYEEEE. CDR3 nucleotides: TGTGCCAGCACCGGGACAGGGCTAATCTACGAGCAGTACTTC. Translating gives CASTGTGLIYEQYF.

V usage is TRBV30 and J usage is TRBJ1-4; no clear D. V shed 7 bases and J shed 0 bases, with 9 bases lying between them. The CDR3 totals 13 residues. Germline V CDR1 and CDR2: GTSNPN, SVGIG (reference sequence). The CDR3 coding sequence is TGTGCCTCACTCGGTGCAACTAATGAAAAACTGTTTTTT. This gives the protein CASLGATNEKLFF. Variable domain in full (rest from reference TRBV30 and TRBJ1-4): SQTIHQWPATLVQPVGSPLSLECTVEGTSNPNLYWYRQAAGRGLQLLFYSVGIGQISSEVPQNLSASRPQDRQFILSSKKLLLSDSGFYLCASLGATNEKLFFGSGTQLSVL.

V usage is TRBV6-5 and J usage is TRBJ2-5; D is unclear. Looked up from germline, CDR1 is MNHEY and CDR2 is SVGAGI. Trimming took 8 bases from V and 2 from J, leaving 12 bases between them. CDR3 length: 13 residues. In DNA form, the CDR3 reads TGTGCCAGCGCCCACCCTAGGCAAGAGACCCAGTACTTC. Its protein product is CASAHPRQETQYF.

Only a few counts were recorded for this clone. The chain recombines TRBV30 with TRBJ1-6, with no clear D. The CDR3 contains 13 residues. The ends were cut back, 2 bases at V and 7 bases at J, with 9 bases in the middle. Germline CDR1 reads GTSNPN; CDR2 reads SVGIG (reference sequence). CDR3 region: CAWSSGRNSPLHF. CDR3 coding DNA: TGTGCCTGGAGTTCCGGGCGGAATTCACCCCTCCACTTT.

The CDR3 loop reads CASSQDLGPTADTQYF. CDR3 nucleotides: TGTGCCAGCAGCCAAGATCTAGGTCCTACCGCAGATACGCAGTATTTT. The chain joins TRBV3-1 (or the pseudogene TRBV3-2) to TRBJ2-3; no definite D call. The V and J ends lost 0 bases and 4 bases respectively, with 14 bases between them. Looked up from germline, CDR1 is LGHDT and CDR2 is YNNKEL (reference sequence). The CDR3 has 16 residues.

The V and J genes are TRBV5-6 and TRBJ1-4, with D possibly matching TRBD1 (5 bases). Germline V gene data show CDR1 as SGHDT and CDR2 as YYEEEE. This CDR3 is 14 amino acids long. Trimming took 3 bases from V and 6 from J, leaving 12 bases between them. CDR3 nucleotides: TGTGCCAGCAGCTACCCAGGGCGGCATGAAAAACTGTTTTTT. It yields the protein CASSYPGRHEKLFF.

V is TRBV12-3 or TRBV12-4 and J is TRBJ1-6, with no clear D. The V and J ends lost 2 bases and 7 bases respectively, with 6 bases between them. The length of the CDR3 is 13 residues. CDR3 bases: TGTGCCAGCAGTTTATACGGGAATTCACCCCTCCACTTT. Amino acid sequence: CASSLYGNSPLHF.

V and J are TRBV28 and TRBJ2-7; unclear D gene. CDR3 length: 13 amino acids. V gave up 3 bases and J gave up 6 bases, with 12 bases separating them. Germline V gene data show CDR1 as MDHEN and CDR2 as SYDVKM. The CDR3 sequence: CASSFKVRGEQYF. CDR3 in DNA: TGTGCCAGCAGTTTTAAAGTGAGAGGCGAGCAGTACTTC.

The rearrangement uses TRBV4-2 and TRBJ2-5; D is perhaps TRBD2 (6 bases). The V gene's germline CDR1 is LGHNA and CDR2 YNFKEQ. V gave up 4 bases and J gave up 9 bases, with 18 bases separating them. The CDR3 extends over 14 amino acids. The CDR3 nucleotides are TGTGCCAGCAGCCCGGCGGGGCAGGGTTGGGCCCAGTACTTC. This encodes CASSPAGQGWAQYF.

CDR3 region: CASSKTGGQGQPQHF. For the CDR3, the DNA is TGTGCCAGTAGTAAGACCGGGGGGCAGGGCCAGCCCCAGCATTTT. The V gene is TRBV19, the J gene TRBJ1-5; the D gene is possibly TRBD1 (6 bases). Germline V gives CDR1 LNHDA, CDR2 SQIVND (reference sequence). The CDR3 is made up of 15 amino acids. The V and J ends lost 4 bases and 7 bases respectively, with 17 bases between them. The whole variable domain, remainder taken from reference TRBV19 and TRBJ1-5, is DGGITQSPKYLFRKEGQNVTLSCEQNLNHDAMYWYRQDPGQGLRLIYYSQIVNDFQKGDIAEGYSVSREKKESFPLTVTSAQKNPTAFYLCASSKTGGQGQPQHFGDGTRLSIL.

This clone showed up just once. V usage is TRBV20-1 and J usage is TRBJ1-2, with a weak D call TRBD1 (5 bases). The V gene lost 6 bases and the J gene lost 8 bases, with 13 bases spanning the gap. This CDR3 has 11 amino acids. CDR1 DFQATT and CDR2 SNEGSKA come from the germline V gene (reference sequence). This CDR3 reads CSARTSSGYTF. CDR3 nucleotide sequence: TGCAGTGCCCGGACATCCTCAGGCTACACCTTC.

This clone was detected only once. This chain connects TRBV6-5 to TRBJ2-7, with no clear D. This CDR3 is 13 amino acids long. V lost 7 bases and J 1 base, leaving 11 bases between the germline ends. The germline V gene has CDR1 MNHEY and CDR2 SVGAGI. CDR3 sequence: CASMKTRSYEQYF. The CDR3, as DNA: TGTGCCAGCATGAAGACAAGATCCTACGAGCAGTACTTC.

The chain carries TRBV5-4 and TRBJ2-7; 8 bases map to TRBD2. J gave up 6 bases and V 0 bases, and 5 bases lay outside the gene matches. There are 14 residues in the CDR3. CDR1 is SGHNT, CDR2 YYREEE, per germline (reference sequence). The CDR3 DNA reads TGTGCCAGCAGCTTGGCGGGGGGGCCCCGCGAGCAGTACTTC. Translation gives CASSLAGGPREQYF.

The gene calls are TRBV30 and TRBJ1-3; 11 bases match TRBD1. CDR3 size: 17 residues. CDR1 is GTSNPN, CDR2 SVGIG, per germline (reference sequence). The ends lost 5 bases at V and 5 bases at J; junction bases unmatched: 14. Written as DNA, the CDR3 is TGTGCCTGGGGCAGGCCGCCCGGGACAGGGGGAAGAAACACCATATATTTT. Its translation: CAWGRPPGTGGRNTIYF.

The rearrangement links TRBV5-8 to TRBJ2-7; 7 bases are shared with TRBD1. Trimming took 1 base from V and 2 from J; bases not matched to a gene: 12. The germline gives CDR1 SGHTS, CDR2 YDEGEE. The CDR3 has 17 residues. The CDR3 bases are TGTGCCAGCAGCTTGAATTTGGGTACGGACAGGACCTACGAGCAGTACTTC. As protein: CASSLNLGTDRTYEQYF.

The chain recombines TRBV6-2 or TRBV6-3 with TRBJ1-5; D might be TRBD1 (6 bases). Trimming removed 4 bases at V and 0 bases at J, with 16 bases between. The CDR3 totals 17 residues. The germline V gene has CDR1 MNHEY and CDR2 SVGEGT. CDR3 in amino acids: CASSSGTSAYSNQPQHF. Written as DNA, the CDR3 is TGTGCCAGCAGTTCCGGGACATCGGCTTATAGCAATCAGCCCCAGCATTTT.

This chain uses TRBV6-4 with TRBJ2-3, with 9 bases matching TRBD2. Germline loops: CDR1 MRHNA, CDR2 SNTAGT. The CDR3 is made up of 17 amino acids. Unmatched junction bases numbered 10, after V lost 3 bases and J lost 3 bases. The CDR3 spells CASSETAGGPGTDTQYF. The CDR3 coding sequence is TGTGCCAGCAGTGAGACGGCGGGGGGGCCTGGAACAGATACGCAGTATTTT.

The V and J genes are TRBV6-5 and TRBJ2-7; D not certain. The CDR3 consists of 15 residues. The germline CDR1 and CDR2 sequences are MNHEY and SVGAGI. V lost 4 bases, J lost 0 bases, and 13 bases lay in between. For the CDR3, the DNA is TGTGCCAGCAGTTCCTCGGTCCGTTTCTCCTACGAGCAGTACTTC. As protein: CASSSSVRFSYEQYF.

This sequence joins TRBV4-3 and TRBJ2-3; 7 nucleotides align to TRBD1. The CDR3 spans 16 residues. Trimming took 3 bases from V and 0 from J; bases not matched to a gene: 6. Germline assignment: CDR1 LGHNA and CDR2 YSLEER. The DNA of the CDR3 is TGCGCCAGCAGCCAGGACGACAGGGCAAGCACAGATACGCAGTATTTT. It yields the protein CASSQDDRASTDTQYF.

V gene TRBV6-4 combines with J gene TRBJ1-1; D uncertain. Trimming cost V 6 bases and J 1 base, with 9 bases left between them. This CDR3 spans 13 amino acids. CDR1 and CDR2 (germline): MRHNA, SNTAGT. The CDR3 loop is CASRNTGNTEAFF. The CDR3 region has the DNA TGTGCCAGCAGGAATACCGGGAACACTGAAGCTTTCTTT.

The CDR3 DNA sequence: TGTGCCAGCAGCTTAGCCCGGTCCTCCCTCTCCTACAATGAGCAGTTCTTC. Translating it yields CASSLARSSLSYNEQFF. The gene calls are TRBV11-2 and TRBJ2-1; no clear D gene. Trimming pared 1 base from V and 0 bases from J, leaving 13 bases between. The CDR3 is 17 residues long. Germline assignment: CDR1 SGHAT and CDR2 FQNNGV.

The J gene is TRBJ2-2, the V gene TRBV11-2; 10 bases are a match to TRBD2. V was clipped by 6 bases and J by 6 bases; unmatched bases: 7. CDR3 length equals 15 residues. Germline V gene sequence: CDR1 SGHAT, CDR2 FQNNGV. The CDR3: CASRLNSGGAGELFF. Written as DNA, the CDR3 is TGTGCCAGCAGGCTTAACAGCGGGGGGGCCGGGGAGCTGTTTTTT.

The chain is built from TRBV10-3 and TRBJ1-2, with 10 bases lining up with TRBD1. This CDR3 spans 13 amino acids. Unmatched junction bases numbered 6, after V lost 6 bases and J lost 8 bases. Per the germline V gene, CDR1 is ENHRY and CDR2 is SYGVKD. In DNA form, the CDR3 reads TGTGCCATCAGGGAAGGACAGGGGGGAGGCTACACCTTC. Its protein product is CAIREGQGGGYTF.

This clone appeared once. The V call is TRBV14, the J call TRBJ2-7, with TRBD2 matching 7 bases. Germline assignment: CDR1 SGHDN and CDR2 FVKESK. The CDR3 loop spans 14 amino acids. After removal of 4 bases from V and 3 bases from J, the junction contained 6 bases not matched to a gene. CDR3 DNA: TGTGCCAGCAGCCCGTTGGGGGGGATCTACGAGCAGTACTTC. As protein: CASSPLGGIYEQYF.

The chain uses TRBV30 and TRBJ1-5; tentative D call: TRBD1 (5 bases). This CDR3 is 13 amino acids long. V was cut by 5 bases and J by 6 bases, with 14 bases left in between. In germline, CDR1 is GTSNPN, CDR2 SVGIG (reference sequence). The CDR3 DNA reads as TGTGCCTGGGGGATGGGCGGGGGTCAGCCCCAGCATTTT. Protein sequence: CAWGMGGGQPQHF.

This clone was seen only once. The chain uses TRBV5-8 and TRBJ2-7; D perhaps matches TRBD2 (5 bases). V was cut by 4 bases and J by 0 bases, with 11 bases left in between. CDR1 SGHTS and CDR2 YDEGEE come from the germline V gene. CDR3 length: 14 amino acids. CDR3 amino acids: CASSRTVLSYEQYF. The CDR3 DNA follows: TGTGCCAGCAGCCGGACTGTTCTCTCCTACGAGCAGTACTTC. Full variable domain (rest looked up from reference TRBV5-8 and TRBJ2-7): EAGVTQSPTHLIKTRGQQATLRCSPISGHTSVYWYQQALGLGLQFLLWYDEGEERNRGNFPPRFSGRQFPNYSSELNVNALELEDSALYLCASSRTVLSYEQYFGPGTRLTVT.

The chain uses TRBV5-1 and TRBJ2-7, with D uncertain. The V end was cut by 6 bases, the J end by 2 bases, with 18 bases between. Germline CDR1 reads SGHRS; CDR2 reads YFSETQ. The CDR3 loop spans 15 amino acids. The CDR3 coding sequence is TGCGCCAGCACCCCCGGTTCGGTCCTACCCTACGAGCAGTACTTC. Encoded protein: CASTPGSVLPYEQYF.

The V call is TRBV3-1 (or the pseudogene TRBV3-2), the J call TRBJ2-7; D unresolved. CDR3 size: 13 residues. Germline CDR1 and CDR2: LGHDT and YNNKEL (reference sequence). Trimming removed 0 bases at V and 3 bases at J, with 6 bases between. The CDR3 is CASSQDDFYEQYF. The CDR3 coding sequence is TGTGCCAGCAGCCAAGACGACTTCTACGAGCAGTACTTC.

DNA of the CDR3: TGTGCCAGCAGCTTGGCCCGGCAGCAAGAGACCCAGTACTTC. Encoded protein: CASSLARQQETQYF. The rearrangement uses TRBV5-4 and TRBJ2-5; no definite D call. CDR1 is SGHNT, CDR2 YYREEE, per germline (reference sequence). V was clipped by 0 bases and J by 2 bases, with 8 bases between them. CDR3 length: 14 amino acids.

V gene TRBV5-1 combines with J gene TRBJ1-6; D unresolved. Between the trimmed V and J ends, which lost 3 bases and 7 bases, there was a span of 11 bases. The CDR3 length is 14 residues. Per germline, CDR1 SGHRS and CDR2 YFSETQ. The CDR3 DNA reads TGCGCCAGCAGCTCGGGCCAGCGGAATTCACCCCTCCACTTT. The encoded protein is CASSSGQRNSPLHF.

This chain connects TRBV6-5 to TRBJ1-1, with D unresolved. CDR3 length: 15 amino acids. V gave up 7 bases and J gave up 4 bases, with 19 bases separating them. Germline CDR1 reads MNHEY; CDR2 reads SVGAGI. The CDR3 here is CASKLVKGIGTEAFF. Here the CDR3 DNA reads TGTGCCAGCAAGTTAGTGAAGGGAATTGGCACTGAAGCTTTCTTT.

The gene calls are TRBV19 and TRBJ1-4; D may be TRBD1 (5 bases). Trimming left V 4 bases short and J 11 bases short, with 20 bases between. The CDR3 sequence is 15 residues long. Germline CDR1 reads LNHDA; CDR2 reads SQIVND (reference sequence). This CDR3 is CASSTSAGGYGKLFF. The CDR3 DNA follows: TGTGCCAGTAGTACGAGCGCGGGGGGTTATGGGAAACTGTTTTTT.